Presented here are 25 T cell receptor beta chains from one specimen sequenced in a study of Graves' ophthalmopathy and Graves' hyperthyroidism. The TCR beta CDR3 regions underwent amplification from RNA transcripts. An opening RT-PCR round employed HTBI primers and preceded a second-round multiplex PCR. MiXCR was run by TCRdb on the multiplex PCR reads, yielding one entry per CDR3 protein. The sample lists more than 300,000 distinct CDR3 sequences; roughly 15% were seen once. Sequencing was done on a sample of peripheral blood. These receptors were obtained from a woman between 18 and 29 years old with stable Graves' hyperthyroidism.

There are many counts of this clonotype. This chain joins TRBV12-3 or TRBV12-4 and TRBJ1-6, with a weak D call TRBD1 (5 bases). The CDR3 covers 15 residues. V lost 6 bases, J lost 5 bases, and 14 bases lay in between. CDR3 loop: CASRIFQGNNSPLHF. The CDR3 bases are TGTGCCAGCAGAATATTCCAGGGCAATAATTCACCCCTCCACTTT.

This clonotype was counted a few times. The chain couples TRBV2 to TRBJ2-7; D gene unclear. Germline V CDR1 and CDR2: SNHLY, FYNNEI. V was trimmed by 3 bases and J by 3 bases, leaving 15 bases between them. The CDR3 sequence is 15 residues long. The CDR3 coding sequence is TGTGCCAGCAGTGACGGGCGCCCGCTTGACTACGAGCAGTACTTC. It codes for CASSDGRPLDYEQYF.

This clonotype was recorded many times. This sequence joins TRBV15 and TRBJ1-2; 8 bases are a match to TRBD1. The length of the CDR3 is 16 residues. The germline gives CDR1 LNHNV, CDR2 YYDKDF (reference sequence). Losses at the gene ends were 0 bases for V and 2 bases for J; bases not matched to a gene: 5. The CDR3 loop reads CATSRDHRGENYGYTF. CDR3 DNA: TGTGCCACCAGCAGAGATCACAGGGGGGAGAACTATGGCTACACCTTC.

The rearrangement joins TRBV4-1 to TRBJ2-2; the D is unclear. From germline, CDR1 is MGHRA and CDR2 YSYEKL. Between the trimmed V and J ends, which lost 1 base and 4 bases, there was a span of 22 bases. CDR3 size: 19 residues. The CDR3 spells CASSQGSLKNSPGTGELFF. CDR3 DNA: TGCGCCAGCAGCCAAGGGAGCTTAAAAAACAGCCCGGGCACCGGGGAGCTGTTTTTT.

This clonotype was recorded many times. The genes are TRBV29-1 and TRBJ2-2, with D uncertain. The V gene's germline CDR1 is SQVTM and CDR2 ANQGSEA. V was clipped by 0 bases and J by 6 bases, with 5 bases between them. This CDR3 is 12 amino acids long. The CDR3 region is CSVEDLSGELFF. CDR3 nucleotides: TGCAGCGTTGAAGATCTTTCCGGGGAGCTGTTTTTT.

This clonotype was seen at least ten times. V and J are TRBV6-2 or TRBV6-3 and TRBJ1-1; D perhaps matches TRBD1 (6 bases). Germline loops: CDR1 MNHEY, CDR2 SVGEGT. This CDR3 region has 18 residues. V lost 1 base, J lost 1 base, and 19 bases lay in between. The CDR3 DNA reads as TGTGCCAGCAGTTACTGGGGGGCGCCCCATCTGAGGAACACTGAAGCTTTCTTT. This gives the protein CASSYWGAPHLRNTEAFF.

The table lists this clonotype with many counts. The rearrangement uses TRBV12-3 or TRBV12-4 and TRBJ1-5; 10 bases map to TRBD1. J was trimmed by 7 bases and V by 5 bases; bases with no gene match: 8. This CDR3 has 15 residues. This CDR3 reads CASSAGTGDIQPQHF. The CDR3 DNA sequence: TGTGCCAGCAGTGCCGGGACAGGGGATATCCAGCCCCAGCATTTT.

This clonotype was counted many times. The chain is built from TRBV12-3 or TRBV12-4 and TRBJ1-5; 8 nucleotides match TRBD1. Trimming removed 7 bases from V and 7 bases from J; junction bases left unmatched: 18. CDR3 length equals 17 residues. DNA of the CDR3: TGTGCCAGCACCCGGGGACAGGCCAGGAGGGATGGACAGCCCCAGCATTTT. It specifies CASTRGQARRDGQPQHF.

This sequence joins TRBV9 and TRBJ1-1; D unclear. The germline V gene has CDR1 SGDLS and CDR2 YYNGEE. The CDR3 has 15 residues. The V end was cut by 1 base, the J end by 1 base, with 11 bases between. CDR3 sequence reads: CASSVLSGENTEAFF. The CDR3 nucleotides read TGTGCCAGCAGCGTACTCTCCGGGGAGAACACTGAAGCTTTCTTT. Full variable domain (outside the CDR3, taken from reference TRBV9 and TRBJ1-1): DSGVTQTPKHLITATGQRVTLRCSPRSGDLSVYWYQQSLDQGLQFLIQYYNGEERAKGNILERFSAQQFPDLHSELNLSSLELGDSALYFCASSVLSGENTEAFFGQGTRLTVV.

This clonotype was seen repeatedly, ten times or more. V gene TRBV6-2 or TRBV6-3 combines with J gene TRBJ1-2, with 11 bases matching TRBD1. V lost 9 bases to trimming and J lost 7 bases; unmatched junction nucleotides: 10. Per germline, CDR1 MNHEY and CDR2 SVGEGT. CDR3 size: 14 residues. The CDR3 region is CASNRDRGNTGYTF. CDR3 nucleotide sequence: TGTGCCAGTAATCGGGACAGGGGGAATACTGGCTACACCTTC.

At least ten counts were recorded for this clonotype. This chain joins TRBV11-1 and TRBJ1-2, with 9 bases aligning to TRBD1. The CDR3 covers 16 residues. After removal of 0 bases from V and 2 bases from J, the junction contained 4 bases not matched to a gene. Germline values: CDR1 SGHAT, CDR2 FQDESV (reference sequence). CDR3 sequence: CASSLAGQGLNYGYTF. Here the CDR3 DNA reads TGTGCCAGCAGCTTAGCGGGACAGGGACTCAACTATGGCTACACCTTC.

This clonotype was observed at least ten times. V and J are TRBV11-1 and TRBJ1-1, with 10 bases identical to TRBD1. This CDR3 spans 16 amino acids. Per the germline V gene, CDR1 is SGHAT and CDR2 is FQDESV (reference sequence). V lost 5 bases to trimming and J lost 3 bases; unmatched junction nucleotides: 9. The DNA of the CDR3 is TGTGCCAGCAGCCGACGAGGGACAGGGGATTACACTGAAGCTTTCTTT. Its translation is CASSRRGTGDYTEAFF.

The CDR3 DNA reads as TGTGCCAGCAGCTTACTAGGGGCCGGGAACACTGAAGCTTTCTTT. This gives the protein CASSLLGAGNTEAFF. The V gene is TRBV7-9, the J gene TRBJ1-1; weak D call: TRBD1 (5 bases). V was shortened by 2 bases and J by 1 base, with 11 bases between the two germline ends. The CDR3 is 15 residues long. Germline V gives CDR1 SEHNR, CDR2 FQNEAQ (reference sequence).

This clonotype was seen ten or more times. This chain connects TRBV11-2 to TRBJ1-4; D unresolved. V lost 4 bases and J lost 7, with 16 bases in between. The CDR3 contains 15 residues. Germline CDR1 reads SGHAT; CDR2 reads FQNNGV. The CDR3 reads CASSSFKAGSEKLFF. Here the CDR3 DNA reads TGTGCCAGCAGCTCCTTCAAGGCGGGTAGTGAAAAACTGTTTTTT.

This clonotype was seen repeatedly, ten times or more. The chain combines TRBV7-8 with TRBJ1-5; D is unclear. The CDR3 length is 13 residues. V dropped 2 bases and J dropped 4 bases, with 6 bases sitting between them. The germline V gene encodes CDR1 SGHVS and CDR2 FQNEAQ. This CDR3 is CASSLNKNQPQHF. CDR3 sequence (DNA): TGTGCCAGCAGCTTAAACAAGAATCAGCCCCAGCATTTT.

The chain has TRBV6-2 or TRBV6-3 and TRBJ1-1; 9 bases match TRBD1. Germline CDR1 MNHEY, CDR2 SVGEGT. CDR3 length: 13 amino acids. The ends lost 10 bases at V and 1 base at J; junction bases unmatched: 4. The CDR3 DNA reads as TGTGCCATTCGACAGGGGGGGAACACTGAAGCTTTCTTT. It is translated as CAIRQGGNTEAFF.

This clonotype was seen ten or more times. The gene calls are TRBV10-2 and TRBJ1-2; D is unresolved. This CDR3 region has 14 residues. V was pared by 7 bases and J by 5 bases, with 17 bases between. Germline V gives CDR1 WSHSY, CDR2 SAAADI. CDR3 sequence (DNA): TGCGCCAGCACCATCCTGGGAAACCAGTATGGCTACACCTTC. Translated: CASTILGNQYGYTF.

Ten or more counts support this clonotype. This chain uses TRBV24-1 with TRBJ1-1, with D possibly being TRBD1 (5 bases). The CDR3 covers 16 residues. CDR1 and CDR2 from the germline V gene are KGHDR and SFDVKD. The V end was cut by 1 base, the J end by 11 bases, with 22 bases between. CDR3 coding DNA: TGTGCCACCAGTGATTTCTGTTTCGGGGGGGGAAGGACGGCTTTCTTT. Its protein product is CATSDFCFGGGRTAFF.

The sample holds many counts of this clonotype. This rearrangement joins TRBV6-2 or TRBV6-3 to TRBJ2-7; 8 bases line up with TRBD2. The V segment lost 3 bases and the J segment 3 bases; nucleotides outside the gene matches: 7. The CDR3 runs 15 residues. In germline, CDR1 is MNHEY, CDR2 SVGEGT. The CDR3 region is CASSYQRGPRYEQYF. In DNA, the CDR3 is TGTGCCAGCAGTTATCAGCGGGGGCCTCGCTACGAGCAGTACTTC.

Ten or more counts support this clonotype. The rearrangement links TRBV20-1 to TRBJ1-1; tentatively, D is TRBD1 (6 bases). CDR1 and CDR2 from the germline V gene are DFQATT and SNEGSKA (reference sequence). The CDR3 spans 14 residues. Trimming shortened V by 5 bases and J by 10 bases, and 23 bases separated the two germline ends. DNA for the CDR3: TGCAGTGCTCCCCATTCGGCGGGGGGCGCGGGAGCTTTCTTT. This encodes CSAPHSAGGAGAFF.

This clonotype has at least ten counts. The genes are TRBV27 and TRBJ2-7; TRBD1 or TRBD2 may be the D gene (5 bases each). Germline lookup yields CDR1 MNHEY and CDR2 SMNVEV (reference sequence). The V end was cut by 3 bases, the J end by 2 bases, with 8 bases between. The CDR3 consists of 13 residues. The CDR3 protein is CASSFGTTYEQYF. Written as DNA, the CDR3 is TGTGCCAGCAGTTTCGGGACGACCTACGAGCAGTACTTC.

The sample holds many counts of this clonotype. The V gene is TRBV6-2 or TRBV6-3, the J gene TRBJ2-7; the D gene is possibly TRBD1 (5 bases). The CDR3 length is 16 residues. Germline V CDR1 and CDR2: MNHEY, SVGEGT. The V gene lost 5 bases and the J gene lost 4 bases, with 21 bases spanning the gap. CDR3 loop: CASSVGLDTYNYEQYF. CDR3 in DNA: TGTGCCAGCAGTGTTGGTCTGGACACTTATAATTACGAGCAGTACTTC.

This clonotype came up many times. The chain recombines TRBV10-3 with TRBJ1-2; TRBD1 agrees at 7 bases. Trimming removed 6 bases from V and 5 bases from J; junction bases left unmatched: 6. Germline CDR1 is ENHRY and CDR2 is SYGVKD. CDR3 length: 13 residues. The CDR3 DNA is TGTGCCATCAGCTACGGGACAGCTTATGGCTACACCTTC. This sequence encodes CAISYGTAYGYTF.

At least ten counts were recorded for this clonotype. This chain links TRBV6-2 or TRBV6-3 with TRBJ2-2; no firm D call. Per the germline V gene, CDR1 is MNHEY and CDR2 is SVGEGT. V lost 0 bases and J 5 bases, leaving 7 bases between the germline ends. The CDR3 sequence is 14 residues long. The CDR3 loop is CASSYSSRTGELFF. The CDR3 region has the DNA TGTGCCAGCAGTTACTCGAGCAGGACCGGGGAGCTGTTTTTT.

There are many counts of this clonotype. The V call is TRBV29-1, the J call TRBJ2-5, with D perhaps TRBD2 (6 bases). With 7 bases removed from V and 3 bases from J, the gap between germline ends came to 15 bases. The CDR3 is 13 amino acids. Germline CDR1 reads SQVTM; CDR2 reads ANQGSEA. The CDR3 DNA reads as TGCAGCGCCTTGAGGGACTTAGAAGAGACCCAGTACTTC. Protein product: CSALRDLEETQYF.